This T cell receptor beta chain is drawn from a study of T cell repertoires in cytomegalovirus infection. In the study overall: Carrying CMV and the relevant HLA type showed in public TCR beta signatures.

About this clonotype itself: Its antigen is still unknown.

V lost 3 bases to trimming and J lost 3 bases; unmatched junction nucleotides: 6. The CDR3 extends over 15 amino acids. Per the germline V gene, CDR1 is KGHSH and CDR2 is LQKENI. TCRdb re-analysed the reads in MiXCR, keeping a single row per CDR3 protein. The repertoire consists of roughly 280,000 distinct CDR3 sequences, with roughly 15% occurring once and the leading ten covering roughly 8.9%. General study findings and limits: There were HLA-C-restricted CMV-specific TCR beta clonotypes dominating the ex vivo response. Identification of carriers of CMV plus the relevant HLA was achieved through cumulative public TCR beta family frequency.

The chain has TRBV18 and TRBJ1-1; 8 bases map to TRBD1. The material sequenced was PBMCs. The source is a human donor in good health (CMV status not recorded). Some clones in this sample may be carry-over from other donors' samples. CDR3: CASSPVQGVYTEAFF. DNA of the CDR3: TGTGCCAGCTCACCGGTACAGGGGGTGTACACTGAAGCTTTCTTT.